This T cell receptor beta chain is drawn from a study of identical twins. Study outcomes and limitations: There was more out-of-frame TCR alpha sharing in monozygotic twins than models estimated.

In its sample, this clonotype was seen a few times. What it binds is unknown. From the 5' RACE reads, TCRdb called clonotypes with MiXCR, one entry per CDR3 protein. Of roughly 240,000 distinct CDR3 sequences detected, 6% to 8.5% appear once; the ten largest clones hold less than 6.5%. The sample also formed part of further work on yellow fever vaccine responses in identical twins.

This clonotype originated in a woman younger than 35 in good health. The specimen sequenced was CD8+ T cells sorted from blood.

The CDR3 loop reads CASSLWDRGSETQYF. CDR3 DNA sequence: TGTGCCAGCAGCTTATGGGACAGGGGGTCAGAGACCCAGTACTTC. The chain carries TRBV7-9 and TRBJ2-5; 11 positions match TRBD1. V gave up 2 bases and J gave up 4 bases; unmatched junction bases: 3. The CDR3 is 15 amino acids. Germline V gene data show CDR1 as SEHNR and CDR2 as FQNEAQ (reference sequence).